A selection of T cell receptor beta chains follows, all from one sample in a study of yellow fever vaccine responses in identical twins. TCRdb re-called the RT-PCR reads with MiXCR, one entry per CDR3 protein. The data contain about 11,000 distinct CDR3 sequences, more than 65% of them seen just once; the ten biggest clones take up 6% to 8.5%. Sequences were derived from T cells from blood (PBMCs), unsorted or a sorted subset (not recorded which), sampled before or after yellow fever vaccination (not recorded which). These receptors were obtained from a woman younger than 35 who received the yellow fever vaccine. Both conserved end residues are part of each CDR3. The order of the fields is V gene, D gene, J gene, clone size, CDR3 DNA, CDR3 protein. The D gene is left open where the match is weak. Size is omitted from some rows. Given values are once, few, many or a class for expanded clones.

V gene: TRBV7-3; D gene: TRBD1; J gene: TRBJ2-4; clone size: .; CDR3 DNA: TGTGCCAGCAGCCCTTCCGGACAGGGTGCCAAAAACATTCAGTACTTC; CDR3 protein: CASSPSGQGAKNIQYF
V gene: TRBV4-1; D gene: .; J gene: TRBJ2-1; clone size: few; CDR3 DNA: TGCGCCAGCAGCCAAGAGCTATACAATGAGCAGTTCTTC; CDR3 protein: CASSQELYNEQFF
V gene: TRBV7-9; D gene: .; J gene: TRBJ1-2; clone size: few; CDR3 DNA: TGTGCCAGCAGTCCAGGGTACTATGGCTACACCTTC; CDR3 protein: CASSPGYYGYTF
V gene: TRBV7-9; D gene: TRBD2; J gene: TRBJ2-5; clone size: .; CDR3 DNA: TGTGCCAGCAGCTTTCCGGGGGGGCAAGAGACCCAGTACTTC; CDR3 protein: CASSFPGGQETQYF
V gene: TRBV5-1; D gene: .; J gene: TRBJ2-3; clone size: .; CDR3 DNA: TGCGCCAGCAGCCTTGGGGACATACGGAGCACAGATACGCAGTATTTT; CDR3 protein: CASSLGDIRSTDTQYF
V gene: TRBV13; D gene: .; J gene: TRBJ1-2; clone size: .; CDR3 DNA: TGTGCCAGCAGCTTAGGAGGGGGACTAAGCTATGGCTACACCTTC; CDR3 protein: CASSLGGGLSYGYTF
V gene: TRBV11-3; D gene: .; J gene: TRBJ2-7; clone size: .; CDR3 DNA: TGTGCCAGCAGCTATGGATCCGCCTACGAGCAGTACTTC; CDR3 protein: CASSYGSAYEQYF
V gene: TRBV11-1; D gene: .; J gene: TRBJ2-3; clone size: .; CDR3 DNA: TGTGCCAGCAAACGCCCCGAATTTGTGTCAGATACGCAGTATTTT; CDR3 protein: CASKRPEFVSDTQYF
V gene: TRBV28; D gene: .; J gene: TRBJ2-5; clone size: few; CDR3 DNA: TGTGCCAGCAGTTTAGTGGGGGGAGAAGAGACCCAGTACTTC; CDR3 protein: CASSLVGGEETQYF
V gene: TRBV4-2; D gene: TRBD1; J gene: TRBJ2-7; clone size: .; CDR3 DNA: TGTGCCAGCAGCCAAGATTGGGGCAGGGGGCTTATCTACGAGCAGTACTTC; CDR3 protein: CASSQDWGRGLIYEQYF
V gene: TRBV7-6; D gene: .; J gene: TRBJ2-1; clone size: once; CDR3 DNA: TGTGCCAGCAGCTTATCCAGAGTACGCAATGAGCAGTTCTTC; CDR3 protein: CASSLSRVRNEQFF
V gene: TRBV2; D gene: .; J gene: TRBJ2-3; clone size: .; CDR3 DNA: TGTGCCAGCAGTGATATGACTGTAAGCACAGATACGCAGTATTTT; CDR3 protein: CASSDMTVSTDTQYF
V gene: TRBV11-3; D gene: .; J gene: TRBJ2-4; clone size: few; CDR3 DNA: TGTGCCAGCAGCTTCGGTTACGGACTAAACATTCAGTACTTC; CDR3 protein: CASSFGYGLNIQYF
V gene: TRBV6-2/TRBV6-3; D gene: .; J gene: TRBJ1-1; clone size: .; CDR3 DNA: TGTGCCAGCAGTTATGGGGAAGATGCGAACACTGAAGCTTTCTTT; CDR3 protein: CASSYGEDANTEAFF
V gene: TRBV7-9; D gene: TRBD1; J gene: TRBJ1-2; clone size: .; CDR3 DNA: TGTGCCAGCAGCTTTCCAGGGGGCTCTGGCTACACCTTC; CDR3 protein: CASSFPGGSGYTF
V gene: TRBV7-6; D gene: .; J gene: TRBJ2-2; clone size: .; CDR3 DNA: TGTGCCAGCAGCCCCGGGCGGACAACGAACACCGGGGAGCTGTTTTTT; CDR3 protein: CASSPGRTTNTGELFF
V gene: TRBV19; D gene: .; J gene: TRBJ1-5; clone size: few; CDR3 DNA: TGTGCCAGTAGCATCCCCTACTCAGGATATGGCAATCAGCCCCAGCATTTT; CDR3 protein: CASSIPYSGYGNQPQHF
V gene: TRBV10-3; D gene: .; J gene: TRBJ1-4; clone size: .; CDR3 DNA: TGTGCCATCAGTGATTCAGGTGAACTGTTTTTT; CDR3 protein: CAISDSGELFF
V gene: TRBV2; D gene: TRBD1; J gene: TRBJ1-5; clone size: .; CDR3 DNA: TGTGCCAGCAGTGAAGCGGGGACAGACTATCAGCCCCAGCATTTT; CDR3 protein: CASSEAGTDYQPQHF
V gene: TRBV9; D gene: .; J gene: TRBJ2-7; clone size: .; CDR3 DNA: TGTGCCAGTGGGGGGGGCGGACAGGCGGCCGAGCAGTACTTC; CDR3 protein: CASGGGGQAAEQYF
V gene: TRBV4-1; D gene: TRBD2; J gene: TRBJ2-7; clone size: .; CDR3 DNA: TGCGCCAGCAGTCAAGTAGGCGGGAGCTCCTACGAGCAGTACTTC; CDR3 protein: CASSQVGGSSYEQYF
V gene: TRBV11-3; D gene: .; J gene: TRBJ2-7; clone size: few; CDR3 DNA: TGTGCCAGCAGCTTGGAGAGGGGAACCTACGAGCAGTACTTC; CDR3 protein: CASSLERGTYEQYF
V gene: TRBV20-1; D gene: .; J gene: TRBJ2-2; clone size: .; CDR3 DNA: TGCAGTGCCCGCCCCGGGACGAACACCGGGGAGCTGTTTTTT; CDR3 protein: CSARPGTNTGELFF
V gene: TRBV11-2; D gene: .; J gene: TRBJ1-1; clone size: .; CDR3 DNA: TGTGCCAGCAGCTTAGATGCGGGGCGGAACACTGAAGCTTTCTTT; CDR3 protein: CASSLDAGRNTEAFF
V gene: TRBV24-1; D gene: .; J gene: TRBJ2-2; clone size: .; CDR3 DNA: TGTGCCACCAGTGATTTTGAGGGACCAAACACCGGGGAGCTGTTTTTT; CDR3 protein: CATSDFEGPNTGELFF
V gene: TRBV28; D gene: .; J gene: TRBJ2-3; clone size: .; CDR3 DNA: TGTGCCAGCAGTTTTGTCAGATCCTGGGGCACAGATACGCAGTATTTT; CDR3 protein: CASSFVRSWGTDTQYF
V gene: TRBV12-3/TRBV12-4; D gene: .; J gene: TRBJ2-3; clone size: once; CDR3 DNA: TGTGCCAGCAGGGAATATTATCTCACAGATACGCAGTATTTT; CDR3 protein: CASREYYLTDTQYF
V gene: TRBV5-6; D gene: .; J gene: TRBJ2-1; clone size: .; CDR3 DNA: TGTGCCAGCAGCTTCGGGGATAGCTCCTACAATGAGCAGTTCTTC; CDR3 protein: CASSFGDSSYNEQFF
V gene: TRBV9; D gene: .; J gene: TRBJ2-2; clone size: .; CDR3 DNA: TGTGCCAGCAGCGTTAAAGCAGGGGCCGGGGAGCTGTTTTTT; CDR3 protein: CASSVKAGAGELFF
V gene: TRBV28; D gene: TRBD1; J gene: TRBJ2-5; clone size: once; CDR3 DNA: TGTGCCAGCACCTACAGGGGCATAGGGACCCAGTACTTC; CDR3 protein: CASTYRGIGTQYF
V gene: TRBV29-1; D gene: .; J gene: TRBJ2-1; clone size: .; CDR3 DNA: TGCAGCGTTGGTTTTGCGCGATACAATGAGCAGTTCTTC; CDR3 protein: CSVGFARYNEQFF
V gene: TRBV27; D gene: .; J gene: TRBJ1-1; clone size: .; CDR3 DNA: TGTGCCAGCAGTTTACTTGGATCAGCGTTCACTGAAGCTTTCTTT; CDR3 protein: CASSLLGSAFTEAFF
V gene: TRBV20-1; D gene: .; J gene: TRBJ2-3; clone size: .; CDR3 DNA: TGCAGTGCTAGAGGAAACCCAAACGACTATTTCAGCACAGATACGCAGTATTTT; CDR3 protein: CSARGNPNDYFSTDTQYF
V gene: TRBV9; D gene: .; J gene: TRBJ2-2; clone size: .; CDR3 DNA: TGTGCCAGCAGCGCCTGGACAGCCTCGAACACCGGGGAGCTGTTTTTT; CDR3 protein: CASSAWTASNTGELFF
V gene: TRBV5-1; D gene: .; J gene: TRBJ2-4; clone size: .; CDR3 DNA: TGCGCCAGCAGCGCGGACGGGTCCAAAAACATTCAGTACTTC; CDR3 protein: CASSADGSKNIQYF
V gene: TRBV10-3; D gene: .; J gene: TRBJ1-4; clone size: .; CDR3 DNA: TGTGCCATTAGGGACGGTACTAATGAAAAACTGTTTTTT; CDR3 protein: CAIRDGTNEKLFF
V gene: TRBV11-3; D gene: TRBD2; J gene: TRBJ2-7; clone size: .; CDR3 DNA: TGTGCCAGCAGCCCGAGGACTAGCGGGAGATCGTGGAGAGGCGAGCAGTACTTC; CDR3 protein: CASSPRTSGRSWRGEQYF
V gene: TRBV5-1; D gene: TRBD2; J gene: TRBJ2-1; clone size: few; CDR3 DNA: TGCGCCAGCAGGGCCCTAGCGGACTCCTACAATGAGCAGTTCTTC; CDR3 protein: CASRALADSYNEQFF
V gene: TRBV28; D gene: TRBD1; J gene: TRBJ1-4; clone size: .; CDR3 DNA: TGTGCCAGCAGTTTTTATGACAGGGGCCAGGAAAAACTGTTTTTT; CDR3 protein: CASSFYDRGQEKLFF
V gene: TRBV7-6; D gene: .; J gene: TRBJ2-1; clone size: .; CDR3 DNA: TGTGCCAGCAGCTTAGGGGCCAATGAGCAGTTCTTC; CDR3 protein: CASSLGANEQFF
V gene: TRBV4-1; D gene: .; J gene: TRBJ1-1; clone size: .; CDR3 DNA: TGCGCCAGCAGCCAACGTGAATACACTGAAGCTTTCTTT; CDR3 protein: CASSQREYTEAFF
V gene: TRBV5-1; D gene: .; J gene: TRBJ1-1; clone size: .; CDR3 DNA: TGCGCCAGCAGACAGACAAACACTGAAGCTTTCTTT; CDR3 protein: CASRQTNTEAFF
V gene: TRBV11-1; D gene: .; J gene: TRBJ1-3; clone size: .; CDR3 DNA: TGTGCCAGCAGCTTTTCAGGGCCCGGAAACACCATATATTTT; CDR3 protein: CASSFSGPGNTIYF
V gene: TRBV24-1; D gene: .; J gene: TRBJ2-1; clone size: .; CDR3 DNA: TGTGCCACCAGTGATTTTGGAGTTGAGCAGTTCTTC; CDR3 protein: CATSDFGVEQFF
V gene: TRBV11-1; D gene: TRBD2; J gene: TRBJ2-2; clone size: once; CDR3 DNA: TGTGCCAGCAGCCCCACTAGCGGCACCGGGGAGCTGTTTTTT; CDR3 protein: CASSPTSGTGELFF
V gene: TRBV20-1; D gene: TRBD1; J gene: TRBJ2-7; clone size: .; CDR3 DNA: TGCAGTGCTAGAGATGGGGACAGACCAGGGGACGAGCAGTACTTC; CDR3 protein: CSARDGDRPGDEQYF
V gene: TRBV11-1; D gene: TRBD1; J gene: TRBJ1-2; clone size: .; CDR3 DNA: TGTGCCAGCAGCTTAGGGGGACAGCCGTCTTATGGCTACACCTTC; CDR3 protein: CASSLGGQPSYGYTF
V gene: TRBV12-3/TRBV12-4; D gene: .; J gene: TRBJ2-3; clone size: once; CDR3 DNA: TGTGCCAGCACCTCACCCCCACTCTTTTCAGATACGCAGTATTTT; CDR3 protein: CASTSPPLFSDTQYF
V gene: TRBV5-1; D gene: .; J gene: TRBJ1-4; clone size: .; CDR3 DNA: TGCGCCAGCAGCACCCTCCACGGGTCCAATGAAAAACTGTTTTTT; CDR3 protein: CASSTLHGSNEKLFF
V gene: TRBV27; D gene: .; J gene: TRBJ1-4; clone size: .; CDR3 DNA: TGTGCCAGCAGCAATAGCGAAAAACTGTTTTTT; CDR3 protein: CASSNSEKLFF
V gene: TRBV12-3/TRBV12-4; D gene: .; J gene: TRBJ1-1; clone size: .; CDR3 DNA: TGTGCCAGCACCCCAGACGTGAGTAAGAGAAGCACTGAAGCTTTCTTT; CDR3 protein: CASTPDVSKRSTEAFF
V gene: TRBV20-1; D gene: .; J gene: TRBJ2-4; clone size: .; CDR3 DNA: TGCAGTGCTAGAACTGATAACATTCAGTACTTC; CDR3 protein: CSARTDNIQYF